A selection of T cell receptor beta chains follows, all from one sample in a study of human T cells and chemical hapten exposure. TCRdb called the RACE reads again in MiXCR, with one record for every CDR3 protein. The table includes approximately 350,000 distinct CDR3 sequences, around 6.9% detected once. The sample in question was whole blood, obtained in connection with sensitization to the hapten diphenylcyclopropenone (DPC). The source of these receptors is a young woman with alopecia areata. Some clones in this sample may be carry-over from other donors' samples. The CDR3 runs from the conserved cysteine through the conserved F or W. A D gene is named only where the DNA matches it firmly. Some rows have no size entry. The others give once, few or many, or a class for an expanded clone.

v_gene	d_gene	abundance	j_gene	CDR3aa	CDR3nt
TRBV10-3	-	-	TRBJ1-3	CAIHDGLSGNTIYF	TGTGCCATTCATGACGGCCTCTCTGGAAACACCATATATTTT
TRBV27	TRBD1	many	TRBJ1-6	CASAGTVNSPLHF	TGTGCCAGCGCCGGGACAGTTAATTCACCCCTCCACTTT
TRBV5-1	-	many	TRBJ2-4	CASSKGTDDIQYF	TGCGCCAGCAGCAAAGGGACTGATGACATTCAGTACTTC
TRBV5-4	-	few	TRBJ2-2	CASSWGNTGELFF	TGTGCCAGCAGCTGGGGGAACACCGGGGAGCTGTTTTTT
TRBV4-1	-	few	TRBJ1-2	CASSQGQVWGSANYGYTF	TGCGCCAGCAGCCAAGGGCAGGTTTGGGGCTCTGCTAACTATGGCTACACCTTC
TRBV7-3	-	few	TRBJ2-5	CASSLYGGSPETQYF	TGTGCCAGCAGCCTATATGGGGGTAGCCCGGAGACCCAGTACTTC
TRBV4-2	-	few	TRBJ1-2	CASSTDRSSSGYTF	TGTGCCAGCAGCACAGACAGGTCCAGTAGCGGCTACACCTTC
TRBV3-1	-	-	TRBJ2-6	CASSLLNSGANVLTF	TGTGCCAGCAGCCTCCTAAACTCTGGGGCCAACGTCCTGACTTTC
TRBV25-1	-	-	TRBJ2-2	CASSEYGRSTGELFF	TGTGCCAGCAGTGAATACGGGCGTTCCACCGGGGAGCTGTTTTTT
TRBV6-2/TRBV6-3	TRBD1	-	TRBJ1-1	CASSSFDRGTTRAFF	TGTGCCAGCAGCTCGTTCGACAGGGGTACTACTAGGGCTTTCTTT
TRBV6-2/TRBV6-3	-	many	TRBJ2-5	CASSYDGGAQETQYF	TGTGCCAGCAGTTACGATGGGGGAGCACAAGAGACCCAGTACTTC
TRBV7-2	-	-	TRBJ1-1	CASSLAAVLGTEAFF	TGTGCCAGCAGCTTAGCTGCGGTCTTGGGTACTGAAGCTTTCTTT